The entry that follows covers one T cell receptor beta chain sequence. What it recognizes is unknown. This entry comes from a study of radiotherapy plus CTLA-4 blockade in lung cancer. Sequencing used immunoSEQ multiplex PCR; TCRdb keeps in-frame clones, though not all of them. The sample yields about 39,000 clones, more than 75% seen once. Whole-study results and caveats: The authors reported that early blood T cell clone dynamics, with interferon-beta, best predicted response. In blood, after radiotherapy plus ipilimumab, tumor-derived TCR clones expanded.

The specimen was peripheral blood, collected from a patient treated with radiotherapy plus ipilimumab. The TCR sequence derives from a human donor with non-small cell lung cancer that progressed on radiotherapy plus ipilimumab.

CDR3 coding DNA: TGTGCCAGCAGCTTAGATGGCGGGGGGAGCGCAGATACGCAGTATTTT. Its translation is CASSLDGGGSADTQYF. The rearrangement uses TRBV7-8 and TRBJ2-3; 8 bases are shared with TRBD2. This CDR3 spans 16 amino acids. The germline V gene has CDR1 SGHVS and CDR2 FQNEAQ. The junction had 7 bases not matched to a gene; V was cut back by 1 base and J by 4 bases.